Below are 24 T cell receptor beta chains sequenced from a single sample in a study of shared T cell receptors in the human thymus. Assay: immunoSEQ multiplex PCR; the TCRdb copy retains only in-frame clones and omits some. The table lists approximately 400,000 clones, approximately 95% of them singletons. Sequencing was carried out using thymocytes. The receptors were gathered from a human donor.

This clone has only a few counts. CDR3 nucleotide sequence: TGTGCCAGCAAAAGGAACATCGCGAACACTGAAGCTTTCTTT. It specifies CASKRNIANTEAFF. The rearrangement uses TRBV28 and TRBJ1-1; D uncertain. Germline V gene lookup returns CDR1 MDHEN and CDR2 SYDVKM. V lost 7 bases to trimming and J lost 1 base, with 13 bases between them. The CDR3 length is 14 residues.

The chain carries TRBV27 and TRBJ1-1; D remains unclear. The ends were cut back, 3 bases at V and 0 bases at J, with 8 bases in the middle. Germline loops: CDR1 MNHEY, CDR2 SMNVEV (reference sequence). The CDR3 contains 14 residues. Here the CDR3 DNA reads TGTGCCAGCAGTTTGGACGGGCTGAACACTGAAGCTTTCTTT. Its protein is CASSLDGLNTEAFF.

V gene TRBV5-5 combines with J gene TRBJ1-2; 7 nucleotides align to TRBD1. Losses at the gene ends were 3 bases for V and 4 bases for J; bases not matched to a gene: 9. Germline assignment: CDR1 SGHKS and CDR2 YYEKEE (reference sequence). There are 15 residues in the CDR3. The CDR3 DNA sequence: TGTGCCAGCAGCTACGACAGGGAGGTTAGCTATGGCTACACCTTC. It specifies CASSYDREVSYGYTF.

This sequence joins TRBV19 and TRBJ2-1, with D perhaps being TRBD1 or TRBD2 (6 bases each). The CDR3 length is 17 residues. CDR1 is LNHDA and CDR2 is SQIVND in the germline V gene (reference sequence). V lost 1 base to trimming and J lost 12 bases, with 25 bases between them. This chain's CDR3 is CASSIGGEAGPGVPQFF. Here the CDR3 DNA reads TGTGCCAGTAGTATAGGAGGGGAGGCGGGACCAGGGGTCCCGCAGTTCTTC.

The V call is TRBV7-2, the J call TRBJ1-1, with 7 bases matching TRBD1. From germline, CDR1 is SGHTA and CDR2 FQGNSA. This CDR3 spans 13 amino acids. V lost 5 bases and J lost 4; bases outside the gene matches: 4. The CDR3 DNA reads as TGTGCCAGCAGCGCAGGGGGAGGCACTGAAGCTTTCTTT. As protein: CASSAGGGTEAFF. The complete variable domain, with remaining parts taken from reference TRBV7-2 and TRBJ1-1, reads GAGVSQSPSNKVTEKGKDVELRCDPISGHTALYWYRQSLGQGLEFLIYFQGNSAPDKSGLPSDRFSAERTGGSVSTLTIQRTQQEDSAVYLCASSAGGGTEAFFGQGTRLTVV.

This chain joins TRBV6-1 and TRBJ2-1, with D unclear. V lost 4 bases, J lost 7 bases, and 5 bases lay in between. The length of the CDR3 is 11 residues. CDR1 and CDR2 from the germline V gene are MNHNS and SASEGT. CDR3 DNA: TGTGCCAGCAGTGTAACGAATGAGCAGTTCTTC. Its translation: CASSVTNEQFF.

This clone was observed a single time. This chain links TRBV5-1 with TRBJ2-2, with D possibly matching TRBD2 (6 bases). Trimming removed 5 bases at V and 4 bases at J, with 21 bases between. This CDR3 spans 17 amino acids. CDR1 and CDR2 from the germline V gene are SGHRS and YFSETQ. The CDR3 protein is CASRGALYSGFTGELFF. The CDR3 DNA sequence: TGCGCCAGCAGGGGAGCCCTTTATAGCGGATTCACCGGGGAGCTGTTTTTT. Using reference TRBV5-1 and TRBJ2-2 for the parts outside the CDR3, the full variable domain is KAGVTQTPRYLIKTRGQQVTLSCSPISGHRSVSWYQQTPGQGLQFLFEYFSETQRNKGNFPGRFSGRQFSNSRSEMNVSTLELGDSALYLCASRGALYSGFTGELFFGEGSRLTVL.

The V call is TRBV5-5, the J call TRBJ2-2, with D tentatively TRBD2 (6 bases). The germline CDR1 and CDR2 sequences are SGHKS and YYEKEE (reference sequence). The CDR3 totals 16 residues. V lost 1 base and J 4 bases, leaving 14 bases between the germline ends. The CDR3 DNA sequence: TGTGCCAGCAGCTTGCCCCTGGCCGGGGGCACCGGGGAGCTGTTTTTT. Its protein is CASSLPLAGGTGELFF. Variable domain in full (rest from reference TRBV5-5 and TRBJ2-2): DAGVTQSPTHLIKTRGQQVTLRCSPISGHKSVSWYQQVLGQGPQFIFQYYEKEERGRGNFPDRFSARQFPNYSSELNVNALLLGDSALYLCASSLPLAGGTGELFFGEGSRLTVL.

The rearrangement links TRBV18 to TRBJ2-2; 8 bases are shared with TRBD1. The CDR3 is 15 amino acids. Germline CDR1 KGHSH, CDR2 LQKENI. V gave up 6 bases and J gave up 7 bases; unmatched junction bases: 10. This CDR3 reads CASSLGQGRHGELFF. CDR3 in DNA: TGTGCCAGCTCGCTAGGACAGGGAAGGCACGGGGAGCTGTTTTTT.

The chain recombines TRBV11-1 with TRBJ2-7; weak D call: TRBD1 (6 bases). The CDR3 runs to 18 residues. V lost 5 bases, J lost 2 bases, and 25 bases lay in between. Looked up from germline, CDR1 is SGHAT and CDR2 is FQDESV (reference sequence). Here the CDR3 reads CASSRNISPGTHTYEQYF. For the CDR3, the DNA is TGTGCCAGCAGCCGGAATATAAGTCCCGGGACACATACCTACGAGCAGTACTTC.

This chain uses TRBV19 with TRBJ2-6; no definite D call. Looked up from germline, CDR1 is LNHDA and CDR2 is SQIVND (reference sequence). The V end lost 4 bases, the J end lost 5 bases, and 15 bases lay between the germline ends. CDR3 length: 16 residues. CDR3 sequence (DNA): TGTGCCAGTAGTACCCGGGCCCAAGATAGGGCCAACGTCCTGACTTTC. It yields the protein CASSTRAQDRANVLTF.

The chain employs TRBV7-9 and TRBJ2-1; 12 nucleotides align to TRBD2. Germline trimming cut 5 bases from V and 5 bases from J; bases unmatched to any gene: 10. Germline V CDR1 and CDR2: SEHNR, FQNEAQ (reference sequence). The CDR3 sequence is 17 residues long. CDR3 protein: CASSPTSGRGVNNEQFF. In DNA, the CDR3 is TGTGCCAGCAGCCCGACTAGCGGGAGAGGGGTGAACAATGAGCAGTTCTTC.

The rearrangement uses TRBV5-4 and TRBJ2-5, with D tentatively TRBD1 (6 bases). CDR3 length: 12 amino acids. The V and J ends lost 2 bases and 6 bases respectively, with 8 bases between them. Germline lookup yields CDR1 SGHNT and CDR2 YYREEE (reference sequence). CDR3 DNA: TGTGCCAGCAGCTTCAGGGGAAAGACCCAGTACTTC. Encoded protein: CASSFRGKTQYF.

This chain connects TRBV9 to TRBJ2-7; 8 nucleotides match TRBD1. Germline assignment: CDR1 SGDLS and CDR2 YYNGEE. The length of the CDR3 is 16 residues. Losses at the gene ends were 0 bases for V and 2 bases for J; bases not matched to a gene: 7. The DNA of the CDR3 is TGTGCCAGCAGCGTAGTTACCAGGGACAGGCCCTACGAGCAGTACTTC. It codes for CASSVVTRDRPYEQYF. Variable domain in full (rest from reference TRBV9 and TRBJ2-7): DSGVTQTPKHLITATGQRVTLRCSPRSGDLSVYWYQQSLDQGLQFLIQYYNGEERAKGNILERFSAQQFPDLHSELNLSSLELGDSALYFCASSVVTRDRPYEQYFGPGTRLTVT.

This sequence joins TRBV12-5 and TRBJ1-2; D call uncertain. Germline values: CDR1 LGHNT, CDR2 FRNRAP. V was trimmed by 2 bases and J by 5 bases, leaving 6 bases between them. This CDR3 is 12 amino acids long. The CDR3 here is CASGLPLYGYTF. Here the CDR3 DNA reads TGTGCTAGTGGTTTGCCCCTATATGGCTACACCTTC.

The CDR3 protein is CASSYRSGQGNNQPQHF. In DNA, the CDR3 is TGTGCCAGCAGTTACCGATCCGGACAGGGGAACAATCAGCCCCAGCATTTT. This chain connects TRBV27 to TRBJ1-5, with 9 positions matching TRBD1. The V gene's germline CDR1 is MNHEY and CDR2 SMNVEV (reference sequence). CDR3 length: 17 amino acids. Trimming at V came to 4 bases and at J to 3 bases, leaving 10 bases not matched to a gene.

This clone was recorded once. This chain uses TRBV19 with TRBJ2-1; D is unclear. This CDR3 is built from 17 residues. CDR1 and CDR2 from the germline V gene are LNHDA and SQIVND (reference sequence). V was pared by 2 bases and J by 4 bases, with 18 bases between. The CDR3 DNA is TGTGCCAGTAGTATAAGGTCGGGCAACCCCTTTTACAATGAGCAGTTCTTC. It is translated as CASSIRSGNPFYNEQFF.

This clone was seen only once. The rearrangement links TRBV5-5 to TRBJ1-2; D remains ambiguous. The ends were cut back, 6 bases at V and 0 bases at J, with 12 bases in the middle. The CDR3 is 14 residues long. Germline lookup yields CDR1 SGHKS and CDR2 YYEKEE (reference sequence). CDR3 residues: CASTKTYTNYGYTF. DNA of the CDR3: TGTGCCAGCACCAAGACGTACACTAACTATGGCTACACCTTC.

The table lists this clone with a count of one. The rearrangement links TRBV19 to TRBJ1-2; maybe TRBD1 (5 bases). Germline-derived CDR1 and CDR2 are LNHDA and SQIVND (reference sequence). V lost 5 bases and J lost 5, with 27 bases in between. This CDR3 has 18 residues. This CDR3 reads CASSWLLVGGRAQYGYTF. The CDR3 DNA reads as TGTGCCAGTAGTTGGCTTTTAGTTGGCGGCAGGGCGCAGTATGGCTACACCTTC. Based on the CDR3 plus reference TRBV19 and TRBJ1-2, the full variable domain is DGGITQSPKYLFRKEGQNVTLSCEQNLNHDAMYWYRQDPGQGLRLIYYSQIVNDFQKGDIAEGYSVSREKKESFPLTVTSAQKNPTAFYLCASSWLLVGGRAQYGYTFGSGTRLTVV.

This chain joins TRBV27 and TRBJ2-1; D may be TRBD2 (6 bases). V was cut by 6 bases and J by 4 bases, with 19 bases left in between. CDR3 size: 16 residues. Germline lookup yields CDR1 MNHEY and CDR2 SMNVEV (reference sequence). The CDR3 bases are TGTGCCAGCAGGGAAACCGGGACTCCTATATACAATGAGCAGTTCTTC. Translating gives CASRETGTPIYNEQFF.

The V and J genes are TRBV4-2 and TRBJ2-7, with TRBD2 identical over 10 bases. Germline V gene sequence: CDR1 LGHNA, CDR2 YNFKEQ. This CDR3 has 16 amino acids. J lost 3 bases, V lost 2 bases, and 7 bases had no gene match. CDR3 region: CASSQNLAGVGYEQYF. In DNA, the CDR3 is TGTGCCAGCAGCCAAAACCTAGCGGGAGTTGGCTACGAGCAGTACTTC.

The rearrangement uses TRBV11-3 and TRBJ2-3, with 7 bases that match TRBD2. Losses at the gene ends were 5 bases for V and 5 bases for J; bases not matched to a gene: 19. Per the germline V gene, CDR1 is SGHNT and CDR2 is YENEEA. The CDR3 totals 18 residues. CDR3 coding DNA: TGTGCCAGCAGCCTGACCACAGCAGCGGGAACCCCCGGAGATACGCAGTATTTT. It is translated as CASSLTTAAGTPGDTQYF.

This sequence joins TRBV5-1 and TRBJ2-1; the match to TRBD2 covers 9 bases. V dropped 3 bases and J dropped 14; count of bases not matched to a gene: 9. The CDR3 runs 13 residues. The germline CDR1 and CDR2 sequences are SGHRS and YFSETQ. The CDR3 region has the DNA TGCGCCAGCAGCTCAGAGGGACTAGCCAAAAAGTTCTTC. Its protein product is CASSSEGLAKKFF.

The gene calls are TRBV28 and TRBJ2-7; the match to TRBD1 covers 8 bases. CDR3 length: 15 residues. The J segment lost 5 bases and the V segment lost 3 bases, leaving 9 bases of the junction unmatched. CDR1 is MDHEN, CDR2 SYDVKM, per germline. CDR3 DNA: TGTGCCAGCAGTTTTCACAGGGGGGTACTTCACGAGCAGTACTTC. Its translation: CASSFHRGVLHEQYF.